One and the same sample provided the 4 T cell receptor beta chains below, sequenced in a study of blood T cell repertoires in COVID-19. Produced via immunoSEQ multiplex PCR; TCRdb's table is partial and in-frame only. The table lists 150,000 to 200,000 clones, roughly 80% of them singletons. The material sequenced was PBMCs or T cells enriched from blood (not recorded which). Receptor source: a man between 35 and 55 years old who had recovered from COVID-19.

This clone was counted only a few times. The chain links TRBV11-2 to TRBJ1-2, with 7 bases aligning to TRBD1. The CDR3 is 13 residues long. CDR1 is SGHAT, CDR2 FQNNGV, per germline. Trimming at V came to 4 bases and at J to 2 bases, leaving 1 base not matched to a gene. The CDR3 sequence: CASSSTGNYGYTF. The CDR3 DNA reads TGTGCCAGCAGCTCGACAGGGAACTATGGCTACACCTTC.

This clone appeared once. V and J are TRBV6-1 and TRBJ2-7; TRBD1 might be the D (5 bases). The germline gives CDR1 MNHNS, CDR2 SASEGT. V lost 3 bases to trimming and J lost 6 bases, with 15 bases between them. The CDR3 length is 14 residues. In nucleotides, the CDR3 is TGTGCCAGCAGTGACCGTTGGGGCGGAATCGAGCAGTACTTC. This translates into CASSDRWGGIEQYF.

This clone was counted only a few times. CDR3 coding DNA: TGTGCCAGCAGCCAAGAAATTGGTGGAGGGGACGAGCAGTACTTC. It encodes CASSQEIGGGDEQYF. This chain uses TRBV14 with TRBJ2-7, with a possible D match to TRBD2 (6 bases). Germline-derived CDR1 and CDR2 are SGHDN and FVKESK. The CDR3 contains 15 residues. Trimming took off 0 bases at V and 5 bases at J, with 14 bases between the two ends.

The chain combines TRBV12-3 or TRBV12-4 with TRBJ1-2; D not resolved. The CDR3 runs 13 residues. The V gene lost 3 bases and the J gene lost 0 bases, with 5 bases spanning the gap. The CDR3 is CASSLPANYGYTF. CDR3 sequence (DNA): TGTGCCAGCAGTTTGCCAGCTAACTATGGCTACACCTTC.